The table lists the clone carrying this TCR beta chain with many counts. Its cognate antigen is unknown. The data were obtained in a study of T cells after yellow fever vaccination. Study-wide results and limits: A small proportion of clonotypes was detected in both the CD4 and CD8 compartments.

The CDR3 is made up of 20 amino acids. J gave up 5 bases and V 1 base, and 19 bases lay outside the gene matches. In germline, CDR1 is SGHRS, CDR2 YFSETQ. TCRdb analysed the 5' RACE reads with MiXCR anew, one entry per CDR3 protein. This sample has about 320,000 distinct CDR3 sequences, with around 4.5% found just once. This sample comprised PBMCs, obtained 15 days after the yellow fever booster vaccination. The clonotype originates from a man aged 18 to 29 who received the YFV17D yellow fever vaccine. The genes are TRBV5-1 and TRBJ2-1; TRBD1 aligns across 9 bases. DNA of the CDR3: TGCGCCAGCAGCTTGTTTGGCCCGGGACAGGGTCAGAATCAGGACAATGAGCAGTTCTTC. Protein product: CASSLFGPGQGQNQDNEQFF.